The 14 T cell receptor beta chains in this list originate from one sample, sequenced in a study of cytomegalovirus exposure and HLA in healthy donors (dated by TCRdb to the late 2010s). The method was the immunoSEQ multiplex PCR assay. For the multiplex PCR, a mixture combining 60 forward primers for TCR Vbeta segments and 13 reverse primers for TCR Jbeta segments was used. What TCRdb holds here is the immuneACCESS table cut down to in-frame rearrangements. Part of the clones is not present; checked against another copy, under half of the missing clones reflect an unresolved V gene, and the others are unexplained. For this sample the table gives 200,000 to 250,000 clones, of which roughly 80% were detected only once. The top ten clones comprise 1.2% to 1.5% of the sample. Sequencing input: PBMCs. These receptors were taken from a girl between 10 and 17 years old in good health and CMV-seronegative.

The chain joins TRBV5-6 to TRBJ1-2; possible D gene TRBD1, 5 bases. The CDR3 length is 14 residues. The V end was cut by 4 bases, the J end by 4 bases, with 14 bases between. CDR1 is SGHDT, CDR2 YYEEEE, per germline. CDR3 in amino acids: CASSQEVGVYGYTF. The CDR3 DNA reads as TGTGCCAGCAGCCAAGAAGTAGGGGTCTATGGCTACACCTTC.

CDR3 loop: CASSPRPDRVENTIYF. The CDR3 bases are TGTGCCAGCTCACCACGACCGGACAGGGTTGAAAACACCATATATTTT. V and J are TRBV18 and TRBJ1-3, with 8 bases lining up with TRBD1. The CDR3 runs 16 residues. V shed 1 base and J 6 bases; nucleotides not matched to a gene: 8. The germline gives CDR1 KGHSH, CDR2 LQKENI.

The chain has TRBV18 and TRBJ2-6; D perhaps matches TRBD2 (5 bases). The CDR3 length is 16 residues. The ends were cut back, 6 bases at V and 0 bases at J, with 12 bases in the middle. The germline CDR1 and CDR2 sequences are KGHSH and LQKENI. CDR3 sequence: CASSRTGNSGANVLTF. CDR3 coding DNA: TGTGCCAGCTCCCGGACGGGGAACTCTGGGGCCAACGTCCTGACTTTC.

This clone was seen more than once but under ten times. The gene calls are TRBV19 and TRBJ2-3, with D tentatively TRBD2 (5 bases). Trimming pared 7 bases from V and 4 bases from J, leaving 21 bases between. Germline V gene sequence: CDR1 LNHDA, CDR2 SQIVND (reference sequence). The CDR3 contains 16 residues. CDR3 nucleotides: TGTGCCAGTACCCAAGCCGCGGCCGGACTGGCAGATACGCAGTATTTT. This gives the protein CASTQAAAGLADTQYF.

Concerning this clone: One end of the junction fails to match germline, which may point to a read error. The CDR3 DNA reads as TGTGCTAGCAGCACAGGGACCCACGAGACCCAGTACTTC. It yields the protein CASSTGTHETQYF. This chain uses TRBV7-7 with TRBJ2-5; TRBD1 might be the D (6 bases). Germline assignment: CDR1 SSHAT and CDR2 FNYEAQ (reference sequence). The CDR3 runs 13 residues.

This clone is a singleton in its sample. This chain uses TRBV5-1 with TRBJ1-5; D is ambiguous. The CDR3 loop spans 17 amino acids. Trimming took 0 bases from V and 2 from J, leaving 15 bases between them. Germline lookup yields CDR1 SGHRS and CDR2 YFSETQ. CDR3 DNA: TGCGCCAGCAGCTTGGACCCTAGAGGAGGCGGCAATCAGCCCCAGCATTTT. The encoded protein is CASSLDPRGGGNQPQHF.

The V gene is TRBV6-5, the J gene TRBJ2-3; the match to TRBD2 covers 13 bases. Germline V CDR1 and CDR2: MNHEY, SVGAGI. After removal of 6 bases from V and 6 bases from J, the junction contained 6 bases not matched to a gene. The CDR3 contains 15 residues. The CDR3 region has the DNA TGTGCCAGCAGCTGGACTAGCGGGAGTTCGGATACGCAGTATTTT. This translates into CASSWTSGSSDTQYF.

The chain employs TRBV7-8 and TRBJ2-5, with TRBD2 matching 7 bases. Germline V gene sequence: CDR1 SGHVS, CDR2 FQNEAQ. The CDR3 sequence is 17 residues long. The junction had 16 bases not matched to a gene; V was cut back by 4 bases and J by 5 bases. CDR3: CASSSPGTTPPGETQYF. The CDR3 DNA is TGTGCCAGCAGCTCCCCCGGGACTACACCCCCGGGGGAGACCCAGTACTTC. Full variable domain (remainder filled in from reference TRBV7-8 and TRBJ2-5): GAGVSQSPRYKVAKRGQDVALRCDPISGHVSLFWYQQALGQGPEFLTYFQNEAQLDKSGLPSDRFFAERPEGSVSTLKIQRTQQEDSAVYLCASSSPGTTPPGETQYFGPGTRLLVL.

The rearrangement uses TRBV21-1 and TRBJ1-2; the D call in the table, TRBD1, was not verified against the DNA. TRBV21-1 counts as a pseudogene. This CDR3 has 14 residues. This CDR3 is CAIPKGGWDYGYTF. The CDR3 nucleotides read TGTGCCATTCCAAAAGGGGGCTGGGACTATGGCTACACCTTC.

The chain carries TRBV5-1 and TRBJ1-2, with a tentative D call TRBD1 (6 bases). Germline assignment: CDR1 SGHRS and CDR2 YFSETQ. This CDR3 is 15 amino acids long. Trimming removed 5 bases at V and 1 base at J, with 15 bases between. The CDR3 here is CASRIRGGRNYGYTF. In DNA form, the CDR3 reads TGCGCCAGCAGGATTCGAGGGGGACGTAACTATGGCTACACCTTC.

This clone was seen a single time. CDR3 coding DNA: TGTGCCTGGAGCCCAGGGGGCGCCGCCGGTGGCTACACCTTC. This encodes CAWSPGGAAGGYTF. This rearrangement joins TRBV30 to TRBJ1-2; 8 nucleotides line up with TRBD1. This CDR3 is built from 14 residues. From germline, CDR1 is GTSNPN and CDR2 SVGIG (reference sequence). V lost 3 bases to trimming and J lost 7 bases; unmatched junction nucleotides: 10.

Details on this clone: Compared with germline, one end of the junction differs, possibly owing to a read error. The chain couples TRBV28 to TRBJ2-7, with 7 bases identical to TRBD1. The CDR3 consists of 13 residues. Germline CDR1 and CDR2: MDHEN and SYDVKM. This CDR3 is CASCLGTDYEQYF. The CDR3 coding sequence is TGTGCCAGCTGTTTGGGGACAGACTACGAGCAGTACTTC. Combining the CDR3 with reference TRBV28 and TRBJ2-7 gives the whole variable domain DVKVTQSSRYLVKRTGEKVFLECVQDMDHENMFWYRQDPGLGLRLIYFSYDVKMKEKGDIPEGYSVSREKKERFSLILESASTNQTSMYLCASCLGTDYEQYFGPGTRLTVT.

The chain is built from TRBV29-1 and TRBJ1-3, with a weak D call TRBD1 (6 bases). The CDR3 loop spans 11 amino acids. Germline V gene lookup returns CDR1 SQVTM and CDR2 ANQGSEA. Trimming stripped 7 bases from V and 11 bases from J, with 15 bases between. Here the CDR3 reads CSAELQGAIYF. As DNA, the CDR3 is TGCAGCGCCGAACTACAGGGCGCCATATATTTT. Supplemented by reference TRBV29-1 and TRBJ1-3, the full variable domain reads SAVISQKPSRDICQRGTSLTIQCQVDSQVTMMFWYRQQPGQSLTLIATANQGSEATYESGFVIDKFPISRPNLTFSTLTVSNMSPEDSSIYLCSAELQGAIYFGEGSWLTVV.

This clone was recorded once. The chain carries TRBV9 and TRBJ1-3; D is possibly TRBD1 (6 bases). The J call is doubtful: the DNA matches TRBJ2-2 better. CDR1 is SGDLS, CDR2 YYNGEE, per germline. The CDR3 has 14 residues. CDR3 DNA: TGTGCCAGCAGCACTCAGGGGTACACCGGGGAGCTGTTTTTT. It specifies CASSTQGYTGELFF.